This is a list of T cell receptor beta chains from one sample in a study of vaccination effects on CD4 cells after COVID-19. Clones were read by immunoSEQ multiplex PCR, and TCRdb kept only the in-frame ones, dropping some. The sample shows 41,000 or so clones, around 77% of them seen only once. These receptors' antigens are unknown. The sequencing here drew on CD4+ T cells from PBMCs cultured with HCoV-NL63 spike peptides, taken before COVID-19 vaccination. The source of these receptors is a human donor who received a COVID-19 vaccine. The CDR3 runs from the conserved cysteine through the conserved F or W. Fields, in order: CDR3 length, D gene, J gene, V gene, clone size, CDR3 protein, CDR3 DNA. D genes are given only for firm matches. Size values are once, few and many counts, or a class for expanded clones, and some rows have none.

>11|.|TRBJ2-1|TRBV24-1|few
CATSDLVWEFF
TGTGCCACCAGTGATTTAGTTTGGGAGTTCTTC
>14|TRBD2|TRBJ2-1|TRBV4-1|.
CASSQAGGRNEQFF
TGCGCCAGCAGCCAAGCGGGGGGGCGCAATGAGCAGTTCTTC
>16|TRBD2|TRBJ2-1|TRBV6-5|.
CASSYGGSGGQNEQFF
TGTGCCAGCAGTTACGGGGGTAGCGGGGGCCAAAATGAGCAGTTCTTC
>16|.|TRBJ2-3|TRBV2|.
CASSRREAGPTDTQYF
TGTGCCAGCAGTCGTCGCGAGGCAGGGCCCACAGATACGCAGTATTTT
>14|TRBD1|TRBJ1-4|TRBV5-1|.
CASSLQGANEKLFF
TGCGCCAGCAGCTTGCAGGGGGCTAATGAAAAACTGTTTTTT
>11|.|TRBJ2-5|TRBV2|.
CASSGQETQYF
TGTGCCAGCAGTGGTCAAGAGACCCAGTACTTC
>14|.|TRBJ1-2|TRBV27|.
CASSSDRSSYGYTF
TGTGCCAGCAGTTCGGACCGTTCGAGCTATGGCTACACCTTC
>13|.|TRBJ2-5|TRBV6-5|few
CASSTPGRETQYF
TGTGCCAGCAGCACCCCCGGCAGGGAGACCCAGTACTTC
>16|TRBD2|TRBJ2-3|TRBV10-3|.
CAISESVSGVGDTQYF
TGTGCCATCAGTGAGTCAGTTAGCGGGGTTGGAGATACGCAGTATTTT
>18|TRBD2|TRBJ2-3|TRBV5-1|.
CASSWGLAGGLVTDTQYF
TGCGCCAGCAGCTGGGGACTAGCGGGGGGGCTCGTCACAGATACGCAGTATTTT
>13|.|TRBJ1-5|TRBV14|.
CASSLGLGQPQHF
TGTGCCAGCAGCCTTGGGTTGGGTCAGCCCCAGCATTTT
>15|.|TRBJ2-6|TRBV5-1|.
CASSPGTAGANVLTF
TGCGCCAGCAGCCCGGGGACCGCTGGGGCCAACGTCCTGACTTTC
>18|TRBD2|TRBJ2-3|TRBV7-2|.
CASSLRPLTSESTDTQYF
TGTGCCAGCAGCCTGCGACCCCTCACTAGCGAAAGCACAGATACGCAGTATTTT
>15|.|TRBJ1-5|TRBV7-9|.
CASSLGTGAGQPQHF
TGTGCCAGCAGCTTGGGTACCGGGGCGGGTCAGCCCCAGCATTTT
>14|.|TRBJ1-2|TRBV30|.
CAWRVQKDSGGYTF
TGTGCCTGGAGAGTTCAGAAGGACAGCGGGGGCTACACCTTC
>13|.|TRBJ1-1|TRBV6-2/TRBV6-3|.
CASSRTVRTEAFF
TGTGCCAGCAGCCGGACAGTACGCACTGAAGCTTTCTTT